Listed below are T cell receptor beta chains from one sample, sequenced in a study of blood T cell repertoires in COVID-19. Here immunoSEQ multiplex PCR was the method, and the copy in TCRdb shows in-frame clones only, minus some. The sample has around 50,000 clones; 86% are singletons. Sequencing input: peripheral blood. These receptors were obtained from a woman in her sixties or seventies with acute or convalescent COVID-19. The CDR3 runs from the conserved cysteine through the conserved F or W. Each record gives: J gene, D gene, V gene, clone size, CDR3 protein, CDR3 DNA. A D gene is named only where the DNA matches it firmly. Size is stated for part of the rows, as once, few or many counts, or as a class when the clone is expanded.

TRBJ1-3	.	TRBV7-8	.	CASAFRRASSGNTIYF	TGTGCCAGCGCCTTCCGCAGGGCGAGCTCTGGAAACACCATATATTTT
TRBJ1-5	.	TRBV29-1	once	CSVGGQGMQPQHF	TGCAGCGTTGGTGGCCAGGGCATGCAGCCCCAGCATTTT
TRBJ2-4	TRBD1	TRBV3-1/TRBV3-2	.	CASSHGTGTYYGKNIQYF	TGTGCCAGCAGTCATGGGACAGGGACCTATTATGGCAAAAACATTCAGTACTTC
TRBJ2-7	TRBD1	TRBV5-6	.	CASSSTGVTYEQYF	TGTGCCAGCAGCTCGACAGGGGTAACCTACGAGCAGTACTTC
TRBJ1-2	.	TRBV28	.	CASRTPMSAPNYGYTF	TGTGCCAGCAGAACCCCTATGTCCGCTCCTAACTATGGCTACACCTTC
TRBJ1-1	TRBD1	TRBV7-8	.	CASSLRGQGVTEAFF	TGTGCCAGCAGCTTAAGAGGACAGGGGGTGACTGAAGCTTTTTTT
TRBJ2-1	.	TRBV7-3	.	CASSLKKEYYNEQFF	TGTGCCAGCAGCTTAAAAAAGGAGTACTACAATGAGCAGTTCTTC
TRBJ2-3	.	TRBV28	.	CASSLFKLAPKANTQYF	TGTGCCAGCAGTTTATTTAAACTAGCCCCAAAGGCGAATACGCAGTATTTT
TRBJ2-1	TRBD1	TRBV24-1	.	CATSEGGGQSHEQFF	TGTGCCACCAGTGAGGGTGGGGGACAGAGCCATGAGCAGTTCTTC
TRBJ2-2	.	TRBV5-5	.	CASSSQRGTGELFF	TGTGCCAGCAGCTCGCAGAGAGGCACCGGGGAGCTGTTTTTT
TRBJ1-2	TRBD1	TRBV28	.	CASHRGLGGYTF	TGTGCCAGCCACAGGGGGTTGGGTGGCTACACCTTC